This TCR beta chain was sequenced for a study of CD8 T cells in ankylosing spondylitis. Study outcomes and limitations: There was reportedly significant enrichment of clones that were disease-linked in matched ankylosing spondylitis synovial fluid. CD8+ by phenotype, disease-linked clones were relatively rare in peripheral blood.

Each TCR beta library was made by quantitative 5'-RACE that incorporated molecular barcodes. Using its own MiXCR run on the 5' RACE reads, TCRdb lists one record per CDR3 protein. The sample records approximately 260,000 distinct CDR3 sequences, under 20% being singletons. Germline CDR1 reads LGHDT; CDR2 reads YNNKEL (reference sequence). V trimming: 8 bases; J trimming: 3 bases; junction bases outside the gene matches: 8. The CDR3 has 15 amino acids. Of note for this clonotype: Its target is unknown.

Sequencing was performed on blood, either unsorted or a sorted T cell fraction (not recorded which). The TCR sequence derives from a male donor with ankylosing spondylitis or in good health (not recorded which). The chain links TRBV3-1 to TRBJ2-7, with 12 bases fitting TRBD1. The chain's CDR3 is CASCPGTGGFYEQYF. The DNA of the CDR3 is TGTGCCAGCTGTCCTGGGACAGGGGGCTTCTACGAGCAGTACTTC.